The 8 T cell receptor beta chains in this list originate from one sample, sequenced in a study of T cell clonality in common variable immunodeficiency. Notes on the study in general: Reportedly, TCR beta sequences from common variable immunodeficiency showed fewer deletions and N-nucleotide insertions.

For these receptors, no antigen is known. Profiled with immunoSEQ multiplex PCR; TCRdb holds only in-frame clones, not every one. Its clone listing holds fewer than 20,000 clones. The specimen was peripheral blood mononuclear cells. These receptors all come from a human donor with common variable immunodeficiency.

As for this clone: The read ends 3 residues early relative to the CDR3; the germline J gene fills the gap. The chain carries TRBV20-1 and TRBJ2-7; tentative D call: TRBD2 (5 bases). This CDR3 contains 12 residues. CDR1 and CDR2 from the germline V gene are DFQATT and SNEGSKA (reference sequence). V lost 1 base, J lost 5 bases, and 9 bases lay in between. Partial CDR3 DNA: TGCAGTGCTAGAGGACTACTAAACGAG. Translating gives CSARGLLNE. The complete CDR3 sequence is CSARGLLNEQYF.

In regard to this clone: Read sequence stops 3 residues before the CDR3 end, and the germline J gene provides the missing end. The V call is TRBV19, the J call TRBJ2-2; possible D gene TRBD2, 5 bases. Germline CDR1 and CDR2: LNHDA and SQIVND (reference sequence). V shed 4 bases and J shed 5 bases, with 8 bases lying between them. The CDR3 runs to 13 residues. The CDR3 loop is CASSTRLTGELFF. The covered CDR3 bases are TGTGCCAGTAGTACTCGACTAACCGGGGAG.

Turning to this clone: The read comes to an end 3 residues before the CDR3 does, leaving the germline J gene to fill in the end. The chain uses TRBV7-9 and TRBJ2-3; weak D call: TRBD1 (6 bases). V lost 7 bases and J lost 1, with 15 bases in between. Germline CDR1 and CDR2: SEHNR and FQNEAQ (reference sequence). This CDR3 has 15 amino acids. Incomplete CDR3 DNA: TGTGCCAGCACCTATACAGGGCTGGGCACAGATACG. The encoded protein is CASTYTGLGTDT. The complete CDR3 protein is CASTYTGLGTDTQYF.

Comment on this clone: The read halts 3 residues ahead of the CDR3 end, with the missing end drawn from the germline J gene. This chain links TRBV29-1 with TRBJ2-4, with D maybe TRBD1 (6 bases). The CDR3 runs 12 residues. Germline V CDR1 and CDR2: SQVTM, ANQGSEA. The V end lost 7 bases, the J end lost 8 bases, and 15 bases lay between the germline ends. CDR3 DNA, as far as it was read: TGCAGCGGGGGGCCTGGGGTGGACATT. It codes for CSGGPGVDI. The entire CDR3 protein is CSGGPGVDIQYF.

In the case of this clone: With the read ending 3 residues before the CDR3 end, the germline J gene is used to fill in that end. This chain uses TRBV2 with TRBJ2-7; D possibly corresponds to TRBD2 (5 bases). The germline CDR1 and CDR2 sequences are SNHLY and FYNNEI. Trimming cost V 3 bases and J 3 bases, with 15 bases left between them. This CDR3 is built from 15 residues. CDR3 DNA (partial): TGTGCCAGCAGTGATCTCCGGGGAGTGGGCTACGAG. It encodes CASSDLRGVGYE. The full CDR3 is CASSDLRGVGYEQYF.

About this clone: From the germline J gene comes the end of the CDR3, since the read stops 3 residues before it. The chain has TRBV10-3 and TRBJ2-3; D gene ambiguous. The V end lost 7 bases, the J end lost 0 bases, and 17 bases lay between the germline ends. The germline V gene encodes CDR1 ENHRY and CDR2 SYGVKD. The CDR3 contains 16 residues. CDR3 DNA, as far as it was read: TGTGCCATCAATGACCAGTCTAGAGTTAGCACAGATACG. It is translated as CAINDQSRVSTDT. The whole CDR3 protein is CAINDQSRVSTDTQYF.

Points on this clone: The read ends 3 residues early relative to the CDR3; the germline J gene fills the gap. This rearrangement joins TRBV29-1 to TRBJ2-3, with 7 bases matching TRBD2. Germline V gene lookup returns CDR1 SQVTM and CDR2 ANQGSEA. The CDR3 loop spans 14 amino acids. Trimming cost V 6 bases and J 0 bases; bases outside gene matches: 6. CDR3 DNA (partial): TGCAGCGTCCAAGCGGGGAGAAGCACAGATACG. Translated: CSVQAGRSTDT. The whole CDR3 sequence reads CSVQAGRSTDTQYF.

In regard to this clone: The sequenced fragment ends 3 residues before the CDR3 boundary, so the rest is inferred from the germline J gene. The rearrangement links TRBV18 to TRBJ2-1; 8 nucleotides match TRBD1. Germline V gene sequence: CDR1 KGHSH, CDR2 LQKENI. After removal of 1 base from V and 4 bases from J, the junction contained 0 bases not matched to a gene. The CDR3 has 14 amino acids. The CDR3: CASSPRDRYNEQFF. The DNA read from the CDR3 is TGTGCCAGCTCACCACGGGACAGGTACAATGAG.